The sequence of this T cell receptor (beta chain) was determined in a study of blood T cells in healthy people across ages. This clonotype was seen at least ten times. This CDR3 is 12 amino acids long. Trimming pared 6 bases from V and 3 bases from J, leaving 9 bases between. Germline V lookup: CDR1 MNHEY, CDR2 SMNVEV (reference sequence). Using a J-beta primer mix together with a sample-barcoded 5' primer, a second PCR was run for about 7 to 12 cycles. One entry per CDR3 protein, called by TCRdb with MiXCR from the 5' RACE reads. Here the sample spans 1 million or so distinct CDR3 sequences, 35% to 55% being singletons.

Sequenced material: blood. The chain uses TRBV27 and TRBJ2-7; D possibly corresponds to TRBD2 (6 bases). The TCR was taken from a woman aged 55-75 years in good health. The CDR3 here is CASSPGGYEQYF. The CDR3 DNA reads as TGTGCCAGCAGCCCCGGGGGCTACGAGCAGTACTTC.